This TCR beta chain was observed in a study of graft-versus-host responses after intestinal transplantation. Study background: Recipients underwent multivisceral, liver-intestinal, or isolated intestinal transplants. Every one of the recipients received anti-thymocyte globulin induction and afterwards took tacrolimus and steroids for roughly 3 years.

General study findings and limits: Early post-transplant HvG declines were associated with peak circulating GvH clone levels. GvH clones occurred in recipient marrow; some first appeared in ileum or blood.

A note on this clone: The antigen remains undetermined.

The repertoire was sequenced with immunoSEQ multiplex PCR; TCRdb's copy has only in-frame clones and lacks some. Of 85,000 to 100,000 clones listed, approximately 87% are singletons. This CDR3 has 13 amino acids. Looked up from germline, CDR1 is SNHLY and CDR2 is FYNNEI. V was clipped by 8 bases and J by 0 bases, with 10 bases between them. This chain joins TRBV2 and TRBJ1-1; tentatively, D is TRBD1 (5 bases). The sequence was collected from a human donor who received an intestinal transplant. Here the sequenced sample was unstimulated CD4+ T cells sorted from spleen or lymph node cells, taken before intestinal transplant. The CDR3 DNA reads TGTGCCAGCTCGGGACTTATGAACACTGAAGCTTTCTTT. This translates into CASSGLMNTEAFF.